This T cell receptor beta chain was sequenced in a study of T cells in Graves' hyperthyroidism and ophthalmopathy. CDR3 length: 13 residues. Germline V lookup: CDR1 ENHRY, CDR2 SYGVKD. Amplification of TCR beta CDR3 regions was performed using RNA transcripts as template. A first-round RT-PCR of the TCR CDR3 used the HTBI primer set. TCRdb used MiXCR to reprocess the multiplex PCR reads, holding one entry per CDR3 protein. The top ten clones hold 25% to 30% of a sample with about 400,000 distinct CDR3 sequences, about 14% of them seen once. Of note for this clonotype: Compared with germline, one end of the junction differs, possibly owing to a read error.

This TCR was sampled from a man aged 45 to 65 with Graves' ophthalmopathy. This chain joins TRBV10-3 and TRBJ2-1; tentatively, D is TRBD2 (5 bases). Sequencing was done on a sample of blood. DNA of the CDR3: TGTTCCATCAGCCGGGATCCCTACAATGAGCAGTTCTTC. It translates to CSISRDPYNEQFF.